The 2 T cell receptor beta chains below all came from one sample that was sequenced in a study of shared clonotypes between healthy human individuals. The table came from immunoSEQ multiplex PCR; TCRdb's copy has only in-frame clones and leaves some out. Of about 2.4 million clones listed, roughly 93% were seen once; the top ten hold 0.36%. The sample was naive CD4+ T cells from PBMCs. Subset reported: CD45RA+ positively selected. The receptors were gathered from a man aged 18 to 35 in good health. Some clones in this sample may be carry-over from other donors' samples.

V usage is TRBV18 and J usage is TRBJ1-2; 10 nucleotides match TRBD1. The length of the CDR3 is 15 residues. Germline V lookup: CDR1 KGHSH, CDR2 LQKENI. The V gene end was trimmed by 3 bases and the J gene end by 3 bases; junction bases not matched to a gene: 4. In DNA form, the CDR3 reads TGTGCCAGCTCACCGGTCGGACAGGGGGACTATGGCTACACCTTC. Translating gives CASSPVGQGDYGYTF.

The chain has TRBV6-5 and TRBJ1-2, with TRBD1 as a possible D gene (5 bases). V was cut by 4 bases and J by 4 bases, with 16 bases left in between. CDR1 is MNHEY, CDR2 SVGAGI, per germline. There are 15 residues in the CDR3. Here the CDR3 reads CASSLWQGRFYGYTF. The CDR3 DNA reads TGTGCCAGCAGTTTATGGCAGGGCCGTTTCTATGGCTACACCTTC.